In its sample, the clone carrying this T cell receptor (beta chain) was seen a few times. This sample was included in a study of blood T cell repertoires in COVID-19. The assay was immunoSEQ multiplex PCR, and TCRdb's table has in-frame clones only and misses some. The table lists around 140,000 clones, 60% to 85% of them singletons. Sequenced sample: peripheral blood. This receptor was taken from a woman aged 80 or older with active or convalescent COVID-19.

CDR3 DNA: TGCGCCAGCAGCGCTACGTTTCAGGGTTCTGGGGCCAACGTCCTGACTTTC. Its translation is CASSATFQGSGANVLTF. The rearrangement uses TRBV5-1 and TRBJ2-6; tentative D call: TRBD1 (5 bases). CDR1 SGHRS and CDR2 YFSETQ come from the germline V gene. Trimming shortened V by 4 bases and J by 1 base, and 15 bases separated the two germline ends. This CDR3 comprises 17 residues.